Following are 15 T cell receptor beta chains from one sample sequenced in a study of T cell responses to AZD1222 COVID-19 vaccine. Produced via immunoSEQ multiplex PCR; TCRdb's table is partial and in-frame only. The profile shows around 130,000 clones, under 95% of them singletons. The starting material was peripheral blood, obtained on day 0 of AZD1222 vaccination. All receptors come from an adult in good health.

The J gene is TRBJ1-1, the V gene TRBV19; perhaps TRBD1 as D (5 bases). Trimming took 7 bases from V and 0 from J, leaving 6 bases between them. The length of the CDR3 is 12 residues. Looked up from germline, CDR1 is LNHDA and CDR2 is SQIVND (reference sequence). The CDR3 region is CASKGMNTEAFF. For the CDR3, the DNA is TGTGCCAGTAAGGGGATGAACACTGAAGCTTTCTTT. The full variable domain, with the rest looked up from reference TRBV19 and TRBJ1-1, is DGGITQSPKYLFRKEGQNVTLSCEQNLNHDAMYWYRQDPGQGLRLIYYSQIVNDFQKGDIAEGYSVSREKKESFPLTVTSAQKNPTAFYLCASKGMNTEAFFGQGTRLTVV.

The CDR3 DNA follows: TGTGCCAGCAGCCAAGTAGGTGAAAAATTTGGCTACACCTTC. Translation: CASSQVGEKFGYTF. This chain connects TRBV3-1 (or the pseudogene TRBV3-2) to TRBJ1-2; D remains ambiguous. The V gene's germline CDR1 is LGHDT and CDR2 YNNKEL (reference sequence). CDR3 length: 14 amino acids. Trimming left V 1 base short and J 7 bases short, with 13 bases between.

Here the CDR3 reads CASSERDEQFF. In nucleotides, the CDR3 is TGTGCCAGCAGTGAGAGGGATGAGCAGTTCTTC. This chain joins TRBV6-1 and TRBJ2-1, with TRBD2 as a possible D gene (5 bases). The V end was cut by 3 bases, the J end by 8 bases, with 5 bases between. The CDR3 runs to 11 residues. Germline loops: CDR1 MNHNS, CDR2 SASEGT.

This chain connects TRBV27 to TRBJ2-7; 7 nucleotides match TRBD1. Looked up from germline, CDR1 is MNHEY and CDR2 is SMNVEV (reference sequence). The CDR3 length is 13 residues. J was trimmed by 4 bases and V by 2 bases; bases with no gene match: 2. DNA for the CDR3: TGTGCCAGCAGTTTACACAGGGGTTACGAGCAGTACTTC. This codes for CASSLHRGYEQYF.

This rearrangement joins TRBV5-1 to TRBJ1-2; D remains unclear. Germline loops: CDR1 SGHRS, CDR2 YFSETQ. This CDR3 comprises 14 residues. The V end lost 4 bases, the J end lost 3 bases, and 13 bases lay between the germline ends. CDR3 bases: TGCGCCAGCAGCCCGGCGCGTTCGTACTATGGCTACACCTTC. This gives the protein CASSPARSYYGYTF.

This chain joins TRBV5-1 and TRBJ1-2, with TRBD1 matching 10 bases. CDR1 is SGHRS and CDR2 is YFSETQ in the germline V gene. V was clipped by 0 bases and J by 4 bases; unmatched bases: 0. The CDR3 is 14 residues long. CDR3 DNA sequence: TGCGCCAGCAGCTTGGGACAGGGGGCCTATGGCTACACCTTC. This codes for CASSLGQGAYGYTF.

The V call is TRBV25-1, the J call TRBJ1-5; unclear D gene. This CDR3 has 12 amino acids. Germline V lookup: CDR1 MGHDK, CDR2 SYGVNS. V was clipped by 2 bases and J by 7 bases, with 6 bases between them. The DNA for the CDR3 is TGTGCCAGCAGTGAAGGTCAGCAGCCCCAGCATTTT. It translates to CASSEGQQPQHF.

Regarding this clone: The junction does not match germline at one end; this may be a read error. CDR3 sequence: CASSLGASYRLVF. CDR3 nucleotide sequence: TGCGCCAGCAGCTTGGGCGCTTCGTATAGGCTGGTCTTC. V gene TRBV5-1 combines with J gene TRBJ2-1; D not resolved. The germline CDR1 and CDR2 sequences are SGHRS and YFSETQ. The CDR3 loop spans 13 amino acids.

This chain connects TRBV19 to TRBJ1-1; 8 bases are shared with TRBD1. The CDR3 is 13 residues long. J lost 10 bases, V lost 5 bases, and 9 bases had no gene match. Germline CDR1 is LNHDA and CDR2 is SQIVND (reference sequence). The CDR3 sequence: CASSARQGLRAFF. The CDR3, as DNA: TGTGCCAGTAGTGCCCGACAGGGGCTAAGAGCTTTCTTT.

The chain employs TRBV19 and TRBJ1-2; D is perhaps TRBD1 (5 bases). The germline CDR1 and CDR2 sequences are LNHDA and SQIVND (reference sequence). The CDR3 contains 14 residues. Trimming took 5 bases from V and 8 from J, leaving 18 bases between them. The CDR3 DNA is TGTGCCAGTAGTCCCCTGGGACTTCTGGAGGGCTACACCTTC. This gives the protein CASSPLGLLEGYTF.

J is TRBJ2-4 and V is TRBV28; no clear D gene. The CDR3 runs to 13 residues. Germline CDR1 reads MDHEN; CDR2 reads SYDVKM. Trimming pared 10 bases from V and 9 bases from J, leaving 19 bases between. The CDR3 DNA follows: TGTGCCACTACGACACCCGTGCAGAGCATTCAGTACTTC. Its protein product is CATTTPVQSIQYF.

The J gene is TRBJ2-7, the V gene TRBV3-1 (or the pseudogene TRBV3-2); 8 nucleotides line up with TRBD2. Germline CDR1 and CDR2: LGHDT and YNNKEL (reference sequence). Trimming cost V 1 base and J 3 bases; bases outside gene matches: 5. This CDR3 contains 15 residues. The CDR3 bases are TGTGCCAGCAGCCAAGTAGCGGGGCACCACTACGAGCAGTACTTC. It codes for CASSQVAGHHYEQYF.

This clone was seen just once. The V gene is TRBV6-4, the J gene TRBJ1-2; unclear D gene. Germline loops: CDR1 MRHNA, CDR2 SNTAGT. Trimming took 3 bases from V and 8 from J, leaving 16 bases between them. This CDR3 comprises 14 residues. CDR3 sequence reads: CASSDIRVSWGYTF. The CDR3 coding sequence is TGTGCCAGCAGTGATATAAGGGTCTCTTGGGGCTACACCTTC.

This sequence joins TRBV13 and TRBJ2-7, with D maybe TRBD1 (6 bases). Germline CDR1 reads PRHDT; CDR2 reads FYEKMQ (reference sequence). V was trimmed by 5 bases and J by 5 bases, leaving 19 bases between them. There are 15 residues in the CDR3. The CDR3 is CASSPRGGGANEQYF. CDR3 in DNA: TGTGCCAGCAGCCCCAGAGGGGGTGGGGCCAACGAGCAGTACTTC.

The V and J genes are TRBV6-5 and TRBJ2-3; D gene ambiguous. V was shortened by 0 bases and J by 2 bases, with 6 bases between the two germline ends. The CDR3 length is 14 residues. Germline assignment: CDR1 MNHEY and CDR2 SVGAGI. CDR3 coding DNA: TGTGCCAGCAGTTACTCAGGGAACACAGATACGCAGTATTTT. Its translation: CASSYSGNTDTQYF.